These T cell receptor beta chains were read from a single sample in a study of CD8+ T cells in alopecia areata. Using immunoSEQ multiplex PCR, the repertoire was profiled, and TCRdb retains in-frame clones only, with some absent. Here the sample spans about 64,000 clones, 44% being singletons. Sequencing was carried out using NKG2D-low CD8+ T cells sorted from blood. These receptors were collected from a human donor with alopecia areata. Each CDR3 is given with its conserved first and last residue. The order of the fields is D gene, J gene, V gene, clone size, CDR3 protein, CDR3 DNA. A D gene is named only where the DNA matches it firmly. Clone size is stated in some rows and not others, as once, few, many or a class when expanded.

D gene: -; J gene: TRBJ2-1; V gene: TRBV29-1; clone size: -; CDR3 protein: CSVEGGSGTEYNEQFF; CDR3 DNA: TGCAGCGTTGAAGGCGGGTCCGGGACGGAGTACAATGAGCAGTTCTTC
D gene: -; J gene: TRBJ2-3; V gene: TRBV7-9; clone size: many; CDR3 protein: CASSLETDPRSGTQYF; CDR3 DNA: TGTGCCAGCAGCCTCGAAACGGACCCGCGTTCTGGTACGCAGTATTTT
D gene: -; J gene: TRBJ2-3; V gene: TRBV7-9; clone size: once; CDR3 protein: CASSFITGDTQYF; CDR3 DNA: TGTGCCAGCAGCTTTATTACCGGTGATACGCAGTATTTT
D gene: -; J gene: TRBJ1-1; V gene: TRBV7-9; clone size: -; CDR3 protein: CASSRTGMNTEAFF; CDR3 DNA: TGTGCCAGCAGCCGCACAGGGATGAACACTGAAGCTTTCTTT
D gene: TRBD1; J gene: TRBJ2-7; V gene: TRBV28; clone size: -; CDR3 protein: CASLPGQSSYEQYF; CDR3 DNA: TGTGCCAGCCTGCCGGGACAGTCCTCCTACGAGCAGTACTTC
D gene: TRBD2; J gene: TRBJ2-3; V gene: TRBV7-2; clone size: -; CDR3 protein: CASSYLAGGTDTQYF; CDR3 DNA: TGTGCCAGCAGCTACCTAGCGGGGGGCACAGATACGCAGTATTTT
D gene: -; J gene: TRBJ1-1; V gene: TRBV6-1; clone size: few; CDR3 protein: CASSFGRGGTEAFF; CDR3 DNA: TGTGCCAGCAGTTTTGGGAGGGGTGGCACTGAAGCTTTCTTT
D gene: -; J gene: TRBJ2-1; V gene: TRBV15; clone size: -; CDR3 protein: CATSRVGAYNEQFF; CDR3 DNA: TGTGCCACCAGCAGAGTGGGTGCCTACAATGAGCAGTTCTTC
D gene: TRBD2; J gene: TRBJ2-3; V gene: TRBV6-4; clone size: few; CDR3 protein: CASSPSGGGTDTQYF; CDR3 DNA: TGTGCCAGCAGCCCTAGCGGGGGGGGCACAGATACGCAGTATTTT
D gene: -; J gene: TRBJ2-1; V gene: TRBV5-4; clone size: -; CDR3 protein: CASSLDGARNEQFF; CDR3 DNA: TGTGCCAGCAGCTTGGATGGAGCCCGCAATGAGCAGTTCTTC